Listed below are T cell receptor beta chains from one sample, sequenced in a study of spatial heterogeneity in lung cancer. TCRdb re-analysed the 5' RACE reads in MiXCR, keeping a single row per CDR3 protein. The sample records some 120,000 distinct CDR3 sequences, 10% to 15% being singletons. This specimen was PBMCs, taken at follow-up. Receptors were obtained from a male donor with early-stage non-small cell lung cancer. Both conserved end residues are part of each CDR3. Each record gives: clone size, CDR3 length, J gene, V gene, D gene, CDR3 protein, CDR3 DNA. The D gene is left open where the match is weak. Size tells how often a clone was seen (once, few, many) or the class of an expanded clone, and some rows leave it out.

clone size: many
CDR3 length: 13
J gene: TRBJ2-1
V gene: TRBV24-1
D gene: NA
CDR3 protein: CATTGSGRNEQFF
CDR3 DNA: TGTGCCACCACCGGGTCAGGGCGCAATGAGCAGTTCTTC

clone size: many
CDR3 length: 9
J gene: TRBJ1-5
V gene: TRBV6-5
D gene: NA
CDR3 protein: CASGQPQHF
CDR3 DNA: TGTGCCAGCGGTCAGCCCCAGCATTTT

clone size: many
CDR3 length: 15
J gene: TRBJ2-1
V gene: TRBV10-3
D gene: NA
CDR3 protein: CAIKGDATSYNEQFF
CDR3 DNA: TGTGCCATCAAAGGGGACGCAACCTCCTACAATGAGCAGTTCTTC

clone size: NA
CDR3 length: 12
J gene: TRBJ1-5
V gene: TRBV29-1
D gene: NA
CDR3 protein: CSVDITVLPQHF
CDR3 DNA: TGCAGCGTTGATATAACAGTTCTTCCCCAGCATTTT

clone size: many
CDR3 length: 17
J gene: TRBJ2-3
V gene: TRBV18
D gene: NA
CDR3 protein: CASSPGQGRASTDTQYF
CDR3 DNA: TGTGCCAGCTCACCGGGACAAGGTAGAGCTAGCACAGATACGCAGTATTTT

clone size: NA
CDR3 length: 14
J gene: TRBJ2-7
V gene: TRBV7-6
D gene: NA
CDR3 protein: CASSPVWSSYEQYF
CDR3 DNA: TGTGCCAGCAGCCCGGTTTGGAGCTCCTACGAGCAGTACTTC

clone size: once
CDR3 length: 15
J gene: TRBJ2-7
V gene: TRBV28
D gene: TRBD1
CDR3 protein: CASSSLGQGAYEQYF
CDR3 DNA: TGTGCCAGCAGTTCGCTCGGACAGGGGGCCTACGAGCAGTACTTC

clone size: many
CDR3 length: 14
J gene: TRBJ2-2
V gene: TRBV15
D gene: NA
CDR3 protein: CATTWLPDTGELFF
CDR3 DNA: TGTGCCACGACCTGGCTACCTGACACCGGGGAGCTGTTTTTT

clone size: many
CDR3 length: 15
J gene: TRBJ2-7
V gene: TRBV7-8
D gene: NA
CDR3 protein: CASSPRRTSSYEQYF
CDR3 DNA: TGTGCCAGCAGCCCTCGCCGGACAAGCTCCTACGAGCAGTACTTC

clone size: many
CDR3 length: 14
J gene: TRBJ2-4
V gene: TRBV7-2
D gene: TRBD1
CDR3 protein: CASSPRDRKNIQYF
CDR3 DNA: TGTGCCAGCAGCCCCCGGGACAGGAAAAACATTCAGTACTTC

clone size: NA
CDR3 length: 13
J gene: TRBJ2-2
V gene: TRBV12-3/TRBV12-4
D gene: NA
CDR3 protein: CAGKLRKAGELFF
CDR3 DNA: TGTGCCGGCAAACTACGTAAGGCCGGGGAGCTGTTTTTT

clone size: NA
CDR3 length: 15
J gene: TRBJ1-5
V gene: TRBV7-6
D gene: NA
CDR3 protein: CASSGDSYSNQPQHF
CDR3 DNA: TGTGCCAGCAGCGGTGACAGCTATAGCAATCAGCCCCAGCATTTT

clone size: few
CDR3 length: 16
J gene: TRBJ1-6
V gene: TRBV2
D gene: TRBD1
CDR3 protein: CASSVQGATYNSPLHF
CDR3 DNA: TGTGCCAGCAGTGTGCAGGGGGCAACCTATAATTCACCCCTCCACTTT

clone size: few
CDR3 length: 12
J gene: TRBJ2-5
V gene: TRBV14
D gene: NA
CDR3 protein: CASSQSQETQYF
CDR3 DNA: TGTGCCAGCAGCCAGAGCCAAGAGACCCAGTACTTC

clone size: few
CDR3 length: 14
J gene: TRBJ1-1
V gene: TRBV2
D gene: NA
CDR3 protein: CASTDPAVNTEAFF
CDR3 DNA: TGTGCCAGCACTGACCCAGCCGTTAACACTGAAGCTTTCTTT

clone size: few
CDR3 length: 12
J gene: TRBJ2-2
V gene: TRBV4-3
D gene: NA
CDR3 protein: CASSQYDGELFF
CDR3 DNA: TGCGCCAGCAGCCAGTATGATGGGGAGCTGTTTTTT

clone size: NA
CDR3 length: 14
J gene: TRBJ2-7
V gene: TRBV5-5
D gene: NA
CDR3 protein: CASSLGSLPYEQYF
CDR3 DNA: TGTGCCAGCAGCTTGGGCAGTTTACCCTACGAGCAGTACTTC

clone size: few
CDR3 length: 12
J gene: TRBJ2-2
V gene: TRBV10-1
D gene: TRBD1
CDR3 protein: CATRQGTGELFF
CDR3 DNA: TGCGCCACCCGACAGGGGACCGGGGAGCTGTTTTTT

clone size: many
CDR3 length: 13
J gene: TRBJ2-5
V gene: TRBV2
D gene: NA
CDR3 protein: CASSAGEQETQYF
CDR3 DNA: TGTGCCAGCAGTGCGGGGGAGCAAGAGACCCAGTACTTC

clone size: NA
CDR3 length: 14
J gene: TRBJ2-2
V gene: TRBV10-3
D gene: TRBD1
CDR3 protein: CAITLGRGSRELFF
CDR3 DNA: TGTGCCATCACACTCGGCAGGGGGAGCAGGGAGCTGTTTTTT

clone size: NA
CDR3 length: 14
J gene: TRBJ1-1
V gene: TRBV6-6
D gene: TRBD1
CDR3 protein: CASRTGAGGTEAFF
CDR3 DNA: TGTGCCAGCAGAACAGGGGCTGGGGGTACTGAAGCTTTCTTT

clone size: many
CDR3 length: 16
J gene: TRBJ2-6
V gene: TRBV12-3/TRBV12-4
D gene: NA
CDR3 protein: CASSPRLVGGANVLTF
CDR3 DNA: TGTGCCAGCAGCCCTCGACTAGTTGGTGGGGCCAACGTCCTGACTTTC

clone size: few
CDR3 length: 14
J gene: TRBJ2-1
V gene: TRBV27
D gene: TRBD1
CDR3 protein: CASSSPQGVNEQFF
CDR3 DNA: TGTGCCAGCAGTTCCCCACAGGGGGTCAATGAGCAGTTCTTC

clone size: NA
CDR3 length: 16
J gene: TRBJ2-2
V gene: TRBV10-2
D gene: NA
CDR3 protein: CASSESSGVGTGELFF
CDR3 DNA: TGCGCCAGCAGTGAGTCGAGTGGGGTCGGCACCGGGGAGCTGTTTTTT

clone size: few
CDR3 length: 13
J gene: TRBJ1-2
V gene: TRBV20-1
D gene: TRBD1
CDR3 protein: CSASPGGSYGYTF
CDR3 DNA: TGCAGTGCTAGCCCAGGGGGCAGTTATGGCTACACCTTC

clone size: many
CDR3 length: 15
J gene: TRBJ1-1
V gene: TRBV4-3
D gene: NA
CDR3 protein: CASSQERSVNTEAFF
CDR3 DNA: TGCGCCAGCAGCCAAGAGAGGAGTGTGAACACTGAAGCTTTCTTT

clone size: NA
CDR3 length: 18
J gene: TRBJ2-1
V gene: TRBV20-1
D gene: TRBD2
CDR3 protein: CSATPLTSGGSAYNEQFF
CDR3 DNA: TGCAGTGCTACGCCATTGACTAGCGGGGGGTCGGCCTACAATGAGCAGTTCTTC

clone size: NA
CDR3 length: 11
J gene: TRBJ2-1
V gene: TRBV12-3/TRBV12-4
D gene: NA
CDR3 protein: CASGGANEQFF
CDR3 DNA: TGTGCCAGCGGGGGGGCGAATGAGCAGTTCTTC

clone size: NA
CDR3 length: 16
J gene: TRBJ2-2
V gene: TRBV11-3
D gene: TRBD1
CDR3 protein: CASSSTNSGQRGELFF
CDR3 DNA: TGTGCCAGCAGCTCGACCAACTCGGGACAGCGTGGGGAGCTGTTTTTT

clone size: few
CDR3 length: 12
J gene: TRBJ2-1
V gene: TRBV2
D gene: TRBD2
CDR3 protein: CASSELAAEQFF
CDR3 DNA: TGTGCCAGCAGTGAACTAGCGGCTGAGCAGTTCTTC

clone size: once
CDR3 length: 15
J gene: TRBJ2-2
V gene: TRBV6-2/TRBV6-3
D gene: NA
CDR3 protein: CAINRAGSVGGELFF
CDR3 DNA: TGTGCCATAAATCGGGCAGGGAGCGTTGGCGGGGAGCTGTTTTTT

clone size: NA
CDR3 length: 14
J gene: TRBJ1-5
V gene: TRBV12-3/TRBV12-4
D gene: NA
CDR3 protein: CASTATTSNQPQHF
CDR3 DNA: TGTGCCAGCACCGCCACAACAAGCAATCAGCCCCAGCATTTT

clone size: few
CDR3 length: 16
J gene: TRBJ1-5
V gene: TRBV28
D gene: TRBD1
CDR3 protein: CASSLLGTGKHQPQHF
CDR3 DNA: TGTGCCAGCAGTTTGTTAGGGACAGGGAAACATCAGCCCCAGCATTTT

clone size: few
CDR3 length: 14
J gene: TRBJ2-5
V gene: TRBV18
D gene: TRBD1
CDR3 protein: CASSLGQEKGTQYF
CDR3 DNA: TGTGCCAGCTCATTGGGACAGGAGAAAGGGACCCAGTACTTC

clone size: many
CDR3 length: 15
J gene: TRBJ2-1
V gene: TRBV29-1
D gene: NA
CDR3 protein: CSVEPPTGTLNEQFF
CDR3 DNA: TGCAGCGTTGAGCCCCCCACAGGGACCCTCAATGAGCAGTTCTTC

clone size: many
CDR3 length: 14
J gene: TRBJ1-5
V gene: TRBV27
D gene: TRBD1
CDR3 protein: CASKPRGSNQPQHF
CDR3 DNA: TGTGCCAGCAAACCCAGGGGGAGCAATCAGCCCCAGCATTTT

clone size: many
CDR3 length: 12
J gene: TRBJ1-3
V gene: TRBV20-1
D gene: NA
CDR3 protein: CSARRSGDTIYF
CDR3 DNA: TGCAGTGCTAGAAGATCCGGGGACACCATATATTTT

clone size: NA
CDR3 length: 16
J gene: TRBJ1-2
V gene: TRBV27
D gene: TRBD1
CDR3 protein: CASSSDPGGRGYGYTF
CDR3 DNA: TGTGCCAGCAGTAGCGACCCAGGGGGCAGGGGCTATGGCTACACCTTC

clone size: few
CDR3 length: 15
J gene: TRBJ2-7
V gene: TRBV3-1
D gene: TRBD2
CDR3 protein: CASSPIAGGLGEQYF
CDR3 DNA: TGTGCCAGCAGCCCAATAGCGGGGGGGCTGGGAGAGCAGTACTTC

clone size: many
CDR3 length: 15
J gene: TRBJ2-2
V gene: TRBV7-2
D gene: TRBD2
CDR3 protein: CASISSGGNTGELFF
CDR3 DNA: TGTGCCAGCATCTCTAGCGGGGGGAACACCGGGGAGCTGTTTTTT

clone size: few
CDR3 length: 16
J gene: TRBJ2-3
V gene: TRBV5-1
D gene: NA
CDR3 protein: CASSLGSSQGTDTQYF
CDR3 DNA: TGCGCCAGCAGCTTGGGATCGTCCCAGGGCACAGATACGCAGTATTTT

clone size: many
CDR3 length: 15
J gene: TRBJ1-1
V gene: TRBV6-5
D gene: NA
CDR3 protein: CASSFSPTANTEAFF
CDR3 DNA: TGTGCCAGCAGTTTCAGTCCGACGGCGAACACTGAAGCTTTCTTT

clone size: many
CDR3 length: 12
J gene: TRBJ2-1
V gene: TRBV7-2
D gene: NA
CDR3 protein: CASSLSYNEQFF
CDR3 DNA: TGTGCCAGCAGCCTCTCCTACAATGAGCAGTTCTTC

clone size: many
CDR3 length: 16
J gene: TRBJ1-1
V gene: TRBV5-4
D gene: NA
CDR3 protein: CASSLERQSMNTEAFF
CDR3 DNA: TGTGCCAGCAGCTTGGAACGGCAGAGTATGAACACTGAAGCTTTCTTT

clone size: few
CDR3 length: 14
J gene: TRBJ1-1
V gene: TRBV15
D gene: TRBD1
CDR3 protein: CATSRTGGSTEAFF
CDR3 DNA: TGTGCCACCAGCCGGACAGGGGGGAGCACTGAAGCTTTCTTT

clone size: few
CDR3 length: 15
J gene: TRBJ2-1
V gene: TRBV7-9
D gene: TRBD1
CDR3 protein: CASSYHTRGPMRQFF
CDR3 DNA: TGTGCCAGCAGCTACCATACAAGGGGGCCAATGAGGCAGTTCTTC

clone size: many
CDR3 length: 16
J gene: TRBJ1-6
V gene: TRBV6-2/TRBV6-3
D gene: TRBD1
CDR3 protein: CASRNGQEYKNSPLHF
CDR3 DNA: TGTGCCAGCAGAAACGGACAGGAGTACAAAAATTCACCCCTCCACTTT

clone size: NA
CDR3 length: 14
J gene: TRBJ2-1
V gene: TRBV5-1
D gene: NA
CDR3 protein: CASSLEQGVNEQFF
CDR3 DNA: TGCGCCAGCAGCTTGGAACAGGGTGTCAATGAGCAGTTCTTC

clone size: many
CDR3 length: 14
J gene: TRBJ1-1
V gene: TRBV6-6
D gene: TRBD1
CDR3 protein: CASSWTGQNTEAFF
CDR3 DNA: TGTGCCAGCAGTTGGACAGGGCAGAACACTGAAGCTTTCTTT

clone size: few
CDR3 length: 13
J gene: TRBJ1-2
V gene: TRBV20-1
D gene: NA
CDR3 protein: CSARAGSGNGYTF
CDR3 DNA: TGCAGTGCTAGAGCCGGATCTGGAAATGGCTACACCTTC

clone size: NA
CDR3 length: 12
J gene: TRBJ1-5
V gene: TRBV19
D gene: NA
CDR3 protein: CASSKEAQPQHF
CDR3 DNA: TGTGCCAGTAGTAAGGAGGCTCAGCCCCAGCATTTT

clone size: few
CDR3 length: 14
J gene: TRBJ1-3
V gene: TRBV9
D gene: NA
CDR3 protein: CASSASASGNTIYF
CDR3 DNA: TGTGCCAGCAGCGCATCAGCCTCTGGAAACACCATATATTTT

clone size: NA
CDR3 length: 13
J gene: TRBJ1-3
V gene: TRBV3-1
D gene: NA
CDR3 protein: CASSQLGGNTIYF
CDR3 DNA: TGTGCCAGCAGCCAGTTGGGGGGAAACACCATATATTTT

clone size: many
CDR3 length: 15
J gene: TRBJ1-2
V gene: TRBV5-1
D gene: TRBD1
CDR3 protein: CASSLRTGLNYGYTF
CDR3 DNA: TGCGCCAGCAGCTTGCGGACAGGGCTTAACTATGGCTACACCTTC

clone size: NA
CDR3 length: 14
J gene: TRBJ2-1
V gene: TRBV7-6
D gene: NA
CDR3 protein: CASSPRATGDEQFF
CDR3 DNA: TGTGCCAGCAGCCCCCGGGCCACGGGCGATGAGCAGTTCTTC

clone size: NA
CDR3 length: 17
J gene: TRBJ2-4
V gene: TRBV20-1
D gene: TRBD1
CDR3 protein: CSAPDPLTGGAKNIQYF
CDR3 DNA: TGCAGTGCTCCTGACCCCTTGACAGGGGGTGCCAAAAACATTCAGTACTTC